A single sample gave rise to the 9 T cell receptor beta chains below, sequenced in a study of PD-1 blockade in classical Hodgkin lymphoma. Time point described: cycle 4 day 1 (C4D1), after less than 7 weeks of nivolumab. Each patient relapsed following autologous stem cell transplantation, and prior brentuximab vedotin exposure differed. The protocol was immunoSEQ multiplex PCR, while the TCRdb copy is restricted to in-frame clones and leaves out a portion. In the table there are about 44,000 clones, around two thirds of which are singletons. The sequenced sample was peripheral blood mononuclear cells (PBMCs), obtained before the fourth cycle of nivolumab. The receptor source for this set is a human donor with classical Hodgkin lymphoma.

The J gene is TRBJ1-6, the V gene TRBV18; D is possibly TRBD1 (6 bases). Trimming removed 3 bases from V and 6 bases from J, with 15 bases in between. The CDR3 covers 16 residues. Germline V gives CDR1 KGHSH, CDR2 LQKENI. The CDR3 spells CASSPSDRDSNSPLHF. The DNA for the CDR3 is TGTGCCAGCTCACCTTCGGACAGAGACTCTAATTCACCCCTCCACTTT.

This clone occurred a few times. V usage is TRBV2 and J usage is TRBJ1-3; possible D gene TRBD1, 5 bases. The germline V gene encodes CDR1 SNHLY and CDR2 FYNNEI. Trimming stripped 1 base from V and 2 bases from J, with 6 bases between. The CDR3 totals 14 residues. CDR3 protein: CASSEGGAGNTIYF. As DNA, the CDR3 is TGTGCCAGCAGTGAAGGAGGGGCTGGAAACACCATATATTTT. Full variable domain (rest looked up from reference TRBV2 and TRBJ1-3): EPEVTQTPSHQVTQMGQEVILRCVPISNHLYFYWYRQILGQKVEFLVSFYNNEISEKSEIFDDQFSVERPDGSNFTLKIRSTKLEDSAMYFCASSEGGAGNTIYFGEGSWLTVV.

This CDR3 reads CASSLLLNQPQHF. The CDR3, as DNA: TGTGCCAGCAGTTTGTTACTCAATCAGCCCCAGCATTTT. The chain uses TRBV28 and TRBJ1-5; no clear D gene. CDR1 and CDR2 from the germline V gene are MDHEN and SYDVKM. The V gene lost 3 bases and the J gene lost 3 bases, with 6 bases spanning the gap. The CDR3 totals 13 residues.

CDR3 amino acids: CASSPDIVKNIQYF. As DNA, the CDR3 is TGTGCCAGCAGCCCGGACATAGTCAAAAACATTCAGTACTTC. The chain joins TRBV7-9 to TRBJ2-4; D is perhaps TRBD1 (5 bases). The CDR3 has 14 residues. CDR1 is SEHNR, CDR2 FQNEAQ, per germline (reference sequence). Trimming removed 5 bases from V and 3 bases from J, with 11 bases in between.

The chain recombines TRBV5-1 with TRBJ2-5; D ambiguous. Germline V gene data show CDR1 as SGHRS and CDR2 as YFSETQ. V was pared by 7 bases and J by 3 bases, with 10 bases between. This CDR3 comprises 12 residues. The DNA for the CDR3 is TGCGCCAGCGGAGCTTCCAAAGAGACCCAGTACTTC. Its protein product is CASGASKETQYF.

The rearrangement links TRBV28 to TRBJ2-4; 9 bases align to TRBD2. Trimming removed 5 bases from V and 7 bases from J; junction bases left unmatched: 6. Germline loops: CDR1 MDHEN, CDR2 SYDVKM. The CDR3 runs to 14 residues. The CDR3 DNA follows: TGTGCCAGCAGTCTCGCGGGAGGGGGTAACATTCAGTACTTC. Translated, it gives CASSLAGGGNIQYF.

V and J are TRBV6-5 and TRBJ2-5; D is ambiguous. There are 12 residues in the CDR3. Germline CDR1 and CDR2: MNHEY and SVGAGI. Trimming stripped 3 bases from V and 5 bases from J, with 7 bases between. The CDR3 region is CASSYIGETQYF. CDR3 bases: TGTGCCAGCAGTTATATTGGGGAGACCCAGTACTTC.

This rearrangement joins TRBV7-2 to TRBJ2-3; D might be TRBD2 (7 bases). The CDR3 is 16 residues long. Germline CDR1 is SGHTA and CDR2 is FQGNSA. Trimming removed 1 base from V and 6 bases from J, with 17 bases in between. As DNA, the CDR3 is TGTGCCAGCAGCTTAGGGGACTACCTCCAGGGGGATACGCAGTATTTT. Translated, it gives CASSLGDYLQGDTQYF.

This clone was observed a single time. The chain carries TRBV28 and TRBJ2-1; 7 bases are shared with TRBD1. Unmatched junction bases numbered 5, after V lost 6 bases and J lost 0 bases. The V gene's germline CDR1 is MDHEN and CDR2 SYDVKM. The CDR3 covers 15 residues. In DNA form, the CDR3 reads TGTGCCAGCAGACAGGGGATTCTCTCCTACAATGAGCAGTTCTTC. It yields the protein CASRQGILSYNEQFF.